This T cell receptor beta chain came from a study of shared clonotypes between healthy human individuals. This CDR3 region has 15 residues. CDR1 is SGHAT and CDR2 is FQNNGV in the germline V gene. As for this clone: At one of its ends the junction is not consistent with the germline gene, which may arise from a read error.

The genomic DNA of each subset was split evenly across several immunoSEQ plates. Original processing methods: Filtering of immunoSEQ junctional sequences could not match full-length read filtering. Libraries were prepared by immunoSEQ multiplex PCR; TCRdb keeps only in-frame clonotypes and omits some of them. For V, J and clone size, that table is used; D and trimming come from the DNA. Among about 2.3 million clones listed, around 93% were seen once. V is TRBV11-2 and J is TRBJ2-3, with 8 bases fitting TRBD2. The TCR sequence derives from a man aged 18 to 29 in good health. Some clones in this sample may be carry-over from other donors' samples. Material: naive CD4+ T cells from PBMCs. The subset was: CD45RA+ positively selected. This chain's CDR3 is CASSLAGPTTDTQYF. The CDR3 DNA reads TGTGCCAGCAGTTTAGCGGGACCTACCACAGATACGCAGTATTTT.